This TCR beta chain was sequenced during a study of blood T cells in healthy people across ages. The CDR3 is made up of 15 amino acids. CDR1 and CDR2 from the germline V gene are ENHRY and SYGVKD. Trimming took 6 bases from V and 3 from J; bases not matched to a gene: 6. A second roughly 6 to 11 cycle PCR used barcoded and J-beta primers. TCRdb reanalysed the 5' RACE reads using MiXCR and keeps one entry per CDR3 protein. The table has approximately 800,000 distinct CDR3 sequences, around 50% seen once; the top ten hold 15% to 20%. This clonotype originated in an elderly man in good health. V and J are TRBV10-3 and TRBJ2-3; 10 bases line up with TRBD2. Sequencing was done on a sample of blood. The CDR3, as DNA: TGTGCCATCAGCCCGGGACTAGCGACAACAGATACGCAGTATTTT. It yields the protein CAISPGLATTDTQYF.